Described below is a single TCR beta chain sequence and its context. The junction does not match germline at one end; this may be a read error. Uncontrolled infections, other autoimmune diseases, pregnancy or lactation led to exclusion of patients. 9.5 to 10 ml fresh peripheral blood yielded the PBMCs. Amplified regions were TCR beta CDR3 sequences from RNA transcripts. The HTBI set primed first-round TCR CDR3 RT-PCR. TCRdb analysed the multiplex PCR reads with MiXCR anew, one entry per CDR3 protein. The repertoire has about 840,000 distinct CDR3 sequences, 38% of them found once; the top ten carry around 9.3%. This entry belongs to a study of T cells in Graves' hyperthyroidism and ophthalmopathy. Germline V gene sequence: CDR1 SGDLS, CDR2 YYNGEE. This CDR3 comprises 14 residues.

J is TRBJ2-5 and V is TRBV9, with 11 positions matching TRBD1. The sample comprised blood. The receptor comes from a man younger than 30 with Graves' hyperthyroidism. CDR3 residues: CASSGTGGEETQYF. The DNA for the CDR3 is TGTGCCAGTAGCGGGACAGGGGGGGAAGAGACCCAGTACTTC. Filled out from reference TRBV9 and TRBJ2-5, the complete variable domain reads DSGVTQTPKHLITATGQRVTLRCSPRSGDLSVYWYQQSLDQGLQFLIQYYNGEERAKGNILERFSAQQFPDLHSELNLSSLELGDSALYFCASSGTGGEETQYFGPGTRLLVL.